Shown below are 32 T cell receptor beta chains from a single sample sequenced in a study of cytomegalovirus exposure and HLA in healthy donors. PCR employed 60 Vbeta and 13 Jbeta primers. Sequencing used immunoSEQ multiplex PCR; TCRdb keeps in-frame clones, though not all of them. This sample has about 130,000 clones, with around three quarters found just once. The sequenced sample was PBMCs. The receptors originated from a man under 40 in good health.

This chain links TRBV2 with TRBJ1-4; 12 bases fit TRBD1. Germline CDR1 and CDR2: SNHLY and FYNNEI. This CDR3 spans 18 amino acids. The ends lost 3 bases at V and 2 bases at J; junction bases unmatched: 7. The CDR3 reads CASSDDRDRGRTNEKLFF. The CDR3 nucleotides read TGTGCCAGCAGTGATGACCGGGACAGGGGGCGGACTAATGAAAAACTGTTTTTT.

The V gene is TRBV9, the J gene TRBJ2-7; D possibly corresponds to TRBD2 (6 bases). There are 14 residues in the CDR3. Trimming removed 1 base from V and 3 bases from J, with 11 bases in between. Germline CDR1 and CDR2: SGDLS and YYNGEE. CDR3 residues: CASSVTPGGYEQYF. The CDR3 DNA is TGTGCCAGCAGCGTAACCCCCGGGGGCTACGAGCAGTACTTC.

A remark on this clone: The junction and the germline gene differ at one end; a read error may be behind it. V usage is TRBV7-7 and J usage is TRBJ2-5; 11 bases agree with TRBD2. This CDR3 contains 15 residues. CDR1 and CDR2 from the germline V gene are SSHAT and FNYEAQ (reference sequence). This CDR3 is CASSFRTSGLETQYF. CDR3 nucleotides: TGTGCTAGCAGCTTCCGGACTAGCGGGTTAGAGACCCAGTACTTC.

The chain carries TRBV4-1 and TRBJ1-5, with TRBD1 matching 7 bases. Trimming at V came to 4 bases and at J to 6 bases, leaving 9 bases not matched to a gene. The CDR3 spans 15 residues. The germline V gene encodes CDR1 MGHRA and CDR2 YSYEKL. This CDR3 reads CASSPRGASGQPQHF. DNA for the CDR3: TGCGCCAGCAGCCCCAGGGGGGCCTCCGGTCAGCCCCAGCATTTT.

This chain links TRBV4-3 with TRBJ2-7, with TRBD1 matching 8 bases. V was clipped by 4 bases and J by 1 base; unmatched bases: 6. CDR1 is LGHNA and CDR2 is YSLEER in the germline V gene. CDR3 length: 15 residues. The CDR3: CASSRTGTGSYEQYF. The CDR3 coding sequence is TGCGCCAGCAGCCGTACCGGGACAGGATCCTACGAGCAGTACTTC.

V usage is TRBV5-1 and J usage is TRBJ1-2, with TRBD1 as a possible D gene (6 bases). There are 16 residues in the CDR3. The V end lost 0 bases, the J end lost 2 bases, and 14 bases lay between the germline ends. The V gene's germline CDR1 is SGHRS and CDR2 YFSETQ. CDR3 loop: CASSLAPGQGNYGYTF. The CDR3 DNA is TGCGCCAGCAGCTTGGCGCCTGGGCAGGGGAACTATGGCTACACCTTC. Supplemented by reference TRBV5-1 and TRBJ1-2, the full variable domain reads KAGVTQTPRYLIKTRGQQVTLSCSPISGHRSVSWYQQTPGQGLQFLFEYFSETQRNKGNFPGRFSGRQFSNSRSEMNVSTLELGDSALYLCASSLAPGQGNYGYTFGSGTRLTVV.

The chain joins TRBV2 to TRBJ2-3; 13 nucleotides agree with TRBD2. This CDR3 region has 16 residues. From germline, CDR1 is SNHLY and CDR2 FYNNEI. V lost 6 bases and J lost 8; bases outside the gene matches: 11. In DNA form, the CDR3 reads TGTGCCAGCAGGCCAGGACTAGCGGGGGCCGGCGGTACGCAGTATTTT. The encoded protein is CASRPGLAGAGGTQYF.

CDR3 in DNA: TGTGCTACCCTTTGGCGGGAGCCGAGTATGAACACTGAAGCTTTCTTT. Translated: CATLWREPSMNTEAFF. The V call is TRBV12-5, the J call TRBJ1-1; D remains unclear. The germline gives CDR1 LGHNT, CDR2 FRNRAP. The V end lost 10 bases, the J end lost 0 bases, and 21 bases lay between the germline ends. This CDR3 contains 16 residues.

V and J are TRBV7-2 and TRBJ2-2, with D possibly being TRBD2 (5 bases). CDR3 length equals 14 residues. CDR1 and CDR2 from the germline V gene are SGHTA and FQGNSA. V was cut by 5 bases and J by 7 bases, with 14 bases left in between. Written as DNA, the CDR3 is TGTGCCAGCAGCGCTTCTAGCTTAGGCGGGGAGCTGTTTTTT. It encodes CASSASSLGGELFF. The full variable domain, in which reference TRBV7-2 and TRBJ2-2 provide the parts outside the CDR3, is GAGVSQSPSNKVTEKGKDVELRCDPISGHTALYWYRQSLGQGLEFLIYFQGNSAPDKSGLPSDRFSAERTGGSVSTLTIQRTQQEDSAVYLCASSASSLGGELFFGEGSRLTVL.

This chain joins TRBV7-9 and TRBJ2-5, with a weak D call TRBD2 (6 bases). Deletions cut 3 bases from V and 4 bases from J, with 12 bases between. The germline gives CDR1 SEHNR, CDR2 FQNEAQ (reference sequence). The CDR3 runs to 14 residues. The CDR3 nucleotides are TGTGCCAGCAGCTTGGGGGGTACGGGAGAGACCCAGTACTTC. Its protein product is CASSLGGTGETQYF.

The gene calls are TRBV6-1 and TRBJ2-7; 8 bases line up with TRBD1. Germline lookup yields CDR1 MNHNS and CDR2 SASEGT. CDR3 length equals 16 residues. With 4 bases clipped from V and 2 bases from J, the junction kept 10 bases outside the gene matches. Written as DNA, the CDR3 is TGTGCCAGCAGTGGAGTAGGGACAGGCCTGACCTACGAGCAGTACTTC. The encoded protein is CASSGVGTGLTYEQYF.

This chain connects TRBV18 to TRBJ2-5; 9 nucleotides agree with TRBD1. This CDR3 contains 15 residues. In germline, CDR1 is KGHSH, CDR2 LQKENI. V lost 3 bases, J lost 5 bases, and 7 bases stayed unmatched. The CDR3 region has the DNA TGTGCCAGCTCACCTAACAGGGGGCGTATGGAGACCCAGTACTTC. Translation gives CASSPNRGRMETQYF.

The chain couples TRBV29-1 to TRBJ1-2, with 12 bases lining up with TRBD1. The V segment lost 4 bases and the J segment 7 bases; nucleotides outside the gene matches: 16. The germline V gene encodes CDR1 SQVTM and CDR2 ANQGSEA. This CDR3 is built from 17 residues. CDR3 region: CSVAGRDRGLPGAGYTF. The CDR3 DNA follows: TGCAGCGTTGCGGGGCGGGACAGGGGGCTTCCTGGGGCTGGCTACACCTTC. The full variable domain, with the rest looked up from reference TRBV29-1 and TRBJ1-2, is SAVISQKPSRDICQRGTSLTIQCQVDSQVTMMFWYRQQPGQSLTLIATANQGSEATYESGFVIDKFPISRPNLTFSTLTVSNMSPEDSSIYLCSVAGRDRGLPGAGYTFGSGTRLTVV.

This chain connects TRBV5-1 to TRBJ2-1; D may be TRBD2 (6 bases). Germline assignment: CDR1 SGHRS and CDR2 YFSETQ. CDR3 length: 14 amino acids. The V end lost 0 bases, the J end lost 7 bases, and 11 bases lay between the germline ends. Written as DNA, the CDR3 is TGCGCCAGCAGCTTGGCGTCCGGGACTAATGAGCAGTTCTTC. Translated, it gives CASSLASGTNEQFF.

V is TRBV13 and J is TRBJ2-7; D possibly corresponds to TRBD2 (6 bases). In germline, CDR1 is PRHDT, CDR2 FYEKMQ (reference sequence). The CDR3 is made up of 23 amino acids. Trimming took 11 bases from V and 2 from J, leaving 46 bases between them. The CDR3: CAGTGNISVRGLGSDGLTYEQYF. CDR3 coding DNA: TGTGCCGGAACGGGGAACATATCGGTGCGGGGCTTAGGATCAGACGGGTTAACCTACGAGCAGTACTTC.

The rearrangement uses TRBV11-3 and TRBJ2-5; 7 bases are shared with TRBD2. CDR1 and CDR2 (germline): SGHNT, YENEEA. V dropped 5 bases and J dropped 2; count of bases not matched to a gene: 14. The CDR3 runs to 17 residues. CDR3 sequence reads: CASSRPTRLARQETQYF. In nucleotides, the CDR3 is TGTGCCAGCAGCCGTCCGACTAGACTAGCTCGGCAAGAGACCCAGTACTTC.

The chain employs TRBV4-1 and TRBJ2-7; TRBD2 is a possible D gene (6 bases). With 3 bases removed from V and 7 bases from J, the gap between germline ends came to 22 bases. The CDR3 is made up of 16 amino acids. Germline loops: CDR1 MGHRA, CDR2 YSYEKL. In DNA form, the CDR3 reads TGCGCCAGCAGCCAGGCTGCGGGACCACCGCCGGGGGAGCAGTACTTC. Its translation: CASSQAAGPPPGEQYF.

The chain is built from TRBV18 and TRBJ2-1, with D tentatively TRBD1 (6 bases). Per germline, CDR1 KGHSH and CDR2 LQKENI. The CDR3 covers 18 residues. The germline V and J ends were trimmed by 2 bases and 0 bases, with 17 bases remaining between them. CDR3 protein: CASSPGPAQGSSYNEQFF. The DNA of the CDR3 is TGTGCCAGCTCACCAGGACCCGCACAGGGCAGCTCCTACAATGAGCAGTTCTTC.

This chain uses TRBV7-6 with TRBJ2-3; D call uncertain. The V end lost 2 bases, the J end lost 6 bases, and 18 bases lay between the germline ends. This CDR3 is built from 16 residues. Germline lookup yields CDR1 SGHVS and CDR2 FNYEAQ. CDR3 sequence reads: CASSLYPPPGADTQYF. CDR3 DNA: TGTGCCAGCAGCTTATACCCCCCCCCTGGAGCGGATACGCAGTATTTT. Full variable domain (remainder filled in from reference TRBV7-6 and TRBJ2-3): GAGVSQSPRYKVTKRGQDVALRCDPISGHVSLYWYRQALGQGPEFLTYFNYEAQQDKSGLPNDRFSAERPEGSISTLTIQRTEQRDSAMYRCASSLYPPPGADTQYFGPGTRLTVL.

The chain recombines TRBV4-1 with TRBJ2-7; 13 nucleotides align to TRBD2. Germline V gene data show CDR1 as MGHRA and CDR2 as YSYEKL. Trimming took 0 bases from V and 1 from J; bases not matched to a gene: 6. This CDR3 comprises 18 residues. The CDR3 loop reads CASSQDGLAGERSYEQYF. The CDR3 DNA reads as TGCGCCAGCAGCCAAGACGGACTAGCGGGAGAAAGGTCCTACGAGCAGTACTTC.

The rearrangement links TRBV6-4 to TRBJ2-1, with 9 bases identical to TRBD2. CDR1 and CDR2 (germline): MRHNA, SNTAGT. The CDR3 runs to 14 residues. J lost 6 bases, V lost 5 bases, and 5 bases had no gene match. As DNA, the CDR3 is TGTGCCAGCAGTCCGCGGGAGGGGGGCAATGAGCAGTTCTTC. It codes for CASSPREGGNEQFF.

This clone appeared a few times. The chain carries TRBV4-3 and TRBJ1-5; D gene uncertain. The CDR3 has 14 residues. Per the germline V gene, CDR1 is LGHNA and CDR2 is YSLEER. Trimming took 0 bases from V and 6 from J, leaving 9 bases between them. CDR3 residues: CASSQDSGGQPQHF. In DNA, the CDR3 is TGCGCCAGCAGCCAAGATAGCGGAGGTCAGCCCCAGCATTTT.

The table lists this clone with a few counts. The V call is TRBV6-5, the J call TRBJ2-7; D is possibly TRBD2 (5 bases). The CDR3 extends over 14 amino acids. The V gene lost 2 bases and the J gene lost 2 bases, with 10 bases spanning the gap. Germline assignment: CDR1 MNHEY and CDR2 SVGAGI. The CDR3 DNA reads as TGTGCCAGCAGTTACCCGGGGTACCCCTACGAGCAGTACTTC. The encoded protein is CASSYPGYPYEQYF.

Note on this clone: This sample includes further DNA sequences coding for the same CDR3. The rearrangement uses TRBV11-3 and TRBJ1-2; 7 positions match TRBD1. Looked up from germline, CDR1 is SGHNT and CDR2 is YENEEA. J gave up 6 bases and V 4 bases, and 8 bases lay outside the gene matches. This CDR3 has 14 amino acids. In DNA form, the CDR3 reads TGTGCCAGCAGCTACCGAGACAGGGTACATGGCTACACCTTC. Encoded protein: CASSYRDRVHGYTF. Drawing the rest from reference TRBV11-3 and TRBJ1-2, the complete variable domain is EAGVVQSPRYKIIEKKQPVAFWCNPISGHNTLYWYLQNLGQGPELLIRYENEEAVDDSQLPKDRFSAERLKGVDSTLKIQPAELGDSAVYLCASSYRDRVHGYTFGSGTRLTVV.

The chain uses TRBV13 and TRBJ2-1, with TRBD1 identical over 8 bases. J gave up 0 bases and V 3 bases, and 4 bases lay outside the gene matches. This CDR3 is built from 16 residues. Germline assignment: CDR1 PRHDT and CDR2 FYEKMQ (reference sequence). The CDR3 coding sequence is TGTGCCAGCAGCTTTGGGACAGGTAACTCCTACAATGAGCAGTTCTTC. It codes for CASSFGTGNSYNEQFF.

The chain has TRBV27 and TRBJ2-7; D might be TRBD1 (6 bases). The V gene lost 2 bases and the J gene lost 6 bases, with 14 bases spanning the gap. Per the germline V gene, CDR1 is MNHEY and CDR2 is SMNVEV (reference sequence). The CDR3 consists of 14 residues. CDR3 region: CASSLAGDWGEQYF. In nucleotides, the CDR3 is TGTGCCAGCAGTTTAGCAGGGGATTGGGGCGAGCAGTACTTC.

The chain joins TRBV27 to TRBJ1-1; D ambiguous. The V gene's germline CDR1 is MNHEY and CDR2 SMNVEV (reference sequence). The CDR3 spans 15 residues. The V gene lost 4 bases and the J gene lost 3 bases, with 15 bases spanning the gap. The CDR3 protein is CASSSPPGYDTEAFF. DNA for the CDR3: TGTGCCAGCAGTTCCCCTCCCGGGTATGACACTGAAGCTTTCTTT.

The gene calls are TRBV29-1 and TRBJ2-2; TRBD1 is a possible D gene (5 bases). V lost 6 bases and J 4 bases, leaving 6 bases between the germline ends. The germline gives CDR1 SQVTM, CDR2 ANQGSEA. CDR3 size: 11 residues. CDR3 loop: CSVDTTGELFF. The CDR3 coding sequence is TGCAGCGTGGACACCACCGGGGAGCTGTTTTTT.

The CDR3 sequence: CASIGDRVGSSNQPQHF. The CDR3 region has the DNA TGTGCCAGCATAGGAGACAGGGTTGGTTCGAGCAATCAGCCCCAGCATTTT. This chain uses TRBV28 with TRBJ1-5; TRBD1 matches 7 bases. The CDR3 is 17 amino acids. Trimming removed 7 bases from V and 1 base from J; junction bases left unmatched: 13. CDR1 and CDR2 (germline): MDHEN, SYDVKM.

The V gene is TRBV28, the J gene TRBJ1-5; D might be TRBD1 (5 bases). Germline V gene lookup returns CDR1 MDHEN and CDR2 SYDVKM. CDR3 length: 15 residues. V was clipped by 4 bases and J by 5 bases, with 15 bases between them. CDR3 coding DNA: TGTGCCAGCAGTTACCCCTCGGGGGGTCATCAGCCCCAGCATTTT. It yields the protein CASSYPSGGHQPQHF.

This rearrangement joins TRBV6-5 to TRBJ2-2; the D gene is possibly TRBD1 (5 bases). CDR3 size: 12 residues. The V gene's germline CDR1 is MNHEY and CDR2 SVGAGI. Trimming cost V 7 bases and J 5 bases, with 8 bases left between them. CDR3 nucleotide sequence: TGTGCCAGCAACAAGGGGACCGGGGAGCTGTTTTTT. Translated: CASNKGTGELFF.

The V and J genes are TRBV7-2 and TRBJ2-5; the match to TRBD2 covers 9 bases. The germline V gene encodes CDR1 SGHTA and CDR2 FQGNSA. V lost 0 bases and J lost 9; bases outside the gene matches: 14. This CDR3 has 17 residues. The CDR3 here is CASSLALMTSGLPAQYF. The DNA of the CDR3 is TGTGCCAGCAGCTTAGCGCTGATGACTAGCGGCCTACCGGCCCAGTACTTC. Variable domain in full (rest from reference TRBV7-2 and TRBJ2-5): GAGVSQSPSNKVTEKGKDVELRCDPISGHTALYWYRQSLGQGLEFLIYFQGNSAPDKSGLPSDRFSAERTGGSVSTLTIQRTQQEDSAVYLCASSLALMTSGLPAQYFGPGTRLLVL.